The present T cell receptor (beta chain) was sequenced within a study of blood T cell repertoires in COVID-19. Across the study: Sites in the United States, Italy and Spain provided acute and convalescent COVID-19 samples.

The trim removed 5 bases at V and 2 bases at J, leaving 6 bases unmatched. The CDR3 contains 14 residues. Germline V gives CDR1 SGHAT, CDR2 FQNNGV. Per the authors' pipeline: The authors estimated nucleated cell counts from reference gene primer amplification. Data came from immunoSEQ multiplex PCR; TCRdb stores just in-frame clones and leaves some out. V and J calls and clone size come straight from that table; D and trimming were deduced from the DNA. The sample lists around 220,000 clones, approximately 86% occurring once. The specimen sequenced was peripheral blood. The chain employs TRBV11-2 and TRBJ2-7; 7 nucleotides align to TRBD2. The source of this sequence is a man between 18 and 35 years old with active or convalescent COVID-19. CDR3 residues: CASSPWGGAYEQYF. The CDR3 DNA is TGTGCCAGCAGCCCATGGGGGGGGGCCTACGAGCAGTACTTC. Together with reference TRBV11-2 and TRBJ2-7, the CDR3 gives the full variable domain: EAGVAQSPRYKIIEKRQSVAFWCNPISGHATLYWYQQILGQGPKLLIQFQNNGVVDDSQLPKDRFSAERLKGVDSTLKIQPAKLEDSAVYLCASSPWGGAYEQYFGPGTRLTVT.